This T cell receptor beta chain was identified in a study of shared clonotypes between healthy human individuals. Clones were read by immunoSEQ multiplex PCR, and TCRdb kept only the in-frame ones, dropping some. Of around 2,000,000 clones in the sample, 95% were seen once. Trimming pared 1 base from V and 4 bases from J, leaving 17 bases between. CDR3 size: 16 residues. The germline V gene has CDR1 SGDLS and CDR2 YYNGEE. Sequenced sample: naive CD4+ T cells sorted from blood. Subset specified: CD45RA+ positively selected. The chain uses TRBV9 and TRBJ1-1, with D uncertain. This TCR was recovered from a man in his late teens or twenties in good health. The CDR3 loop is CASSVPPWPGSTEAFF. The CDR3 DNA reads TGTGCCAGCAGCGTACCTCCATGGCCCGGGAGCACTGAAGCTTTCTTT.